These T cell receptor beta chains were read from a single sample in a study of T cell clusters in autoimmune cytopenias. Following a re-call of the multiplex PCR reads, TCRdb has one entry per CDR3 protein and lacks DNA. The sample data list approximately 13,000 distinct CDR3 sequences. The data were also submitted as part of a second study, on T cell repertoires in aging, cancer and after chemotherapy.

Sequences were obtained from peripheral blood. The source is a human donor in good health. The CDR3 runs from the conserved cysteine through the conserved F or W. A row's size may be missing; if present it is once, few, many or a size class.

CDR3aa	v_gene	abundance	j_gene
CASSLLFSNTEAFF	TRBV5-6	NA	TRBJ1-1
CAWSGQVNTEAFF	TRBV30	NA	TRBJ1-1
CASTPLPNYEQYF	TRBV6-2/TRBV6-3	NA	TRBJ2-7
CASSFSPSGAYNEQFF	TRBV27	NA	TRBJ2-1
CASSSGTVTTGELFF	TRBV5-4	NA	TRBJ2-2
CASSIAGGGQPQHF	TRBV19	NA	TRBJ1-5
CASSPGAMGEKLFF	TRBV18	NA	TRBJ1-4
CSVVEQQETQYF	TRBV29-1	medium-sized	TRBJ2-5
CAHAQGFGGELFF	TRBV30	NA	TRBJ2-2
CASRSLGENSIYF	TRBV19	NA	TRBJ1-3
CASSIAGTGSSNEQFF	TRBV19	medium-sized	TRBJ2-1
CAWLVGTGNTEAFF	TRBV30	NA	TRBJ1-1
CSVERVGDTGELFF	TRBV29-1	medium-sized	TRBJ2-2
CAWSRGTSSTGELFF	TRBV30	medium-sized	TRBJ2-2
CASSLEPRTGELFF	TRBV5-6	NA	TRBJ2-2
CASNQLADNEQFF	TRBV12-3/TRBV12-4	NA	TRBJ2-1
CASSSRQTTNEKLFF	TRBV11-3	NA	TRBJ1-4
CASSIEGGLAGHISSYNEQFF	TRBV19	NA	TRBJ2-1
CASARAGNGYTF	TRBV6-5	medium-sized	TRBJ1-2
CAISPPTQGPNTGELFF	TRBV10-3	NA	TRBJ2-2
CATSRDPRPGSSGNTIYF	TRBV15	NA	TRBJ1-3
CASSLGVRASREQYF	TRBV7-9	NA	TRBJ2-7
CASSLARDRSYGYTF	TRBV13	NA	TRBJ1-2
CASSLDGSKNIQYF	TRBV11-3	NA	TRBJ2-4
CASSRTGGEVGEQFF	TRBV6-5	NA	TRBJ2-1